This T cell receptor (beta chain) originates from a study of cytomegalovirus exposure and HLA in healthy donors. General observations from the study: With high specificity and sensitivity, the classifier reportedly diagnosed cytomegalovirus status. Previous analysis showed most TCR beta V segments were productive about 87% or about 30% of the time.

Vbeta (60) and Jbeta (13) primers were used in the PCR. The repertoire was sequenced with immunoSEQ multiplex PCR; TCRdb's copy has only in-frame clones and lacks some. The sample records about 150,000 clones, 77% being singletons. CDR3 size: 15 residues. With 5 bases clipped from V and 5 bases from J, the junction kept 9 bases outside the gene matches. Germline V gene sequence: CDR1 LNHDA, CDR2 SQIVND (reference sequence). Regarding this clone: Its specificity is unknown.

The chain employs TRBV19 and TRBJ2-7; 10 bases match TRBD1. This clonotype originated in a male donor in good health and CMV-seronegative. Sequenced: PBMCs. In nucleotides, the CDR3 is TGTGCCAGTAGTCAGACAGGGGGCAATTGGAACGAGCAGTACTTC. Its protein is CASSQTGGNWNEQYF.